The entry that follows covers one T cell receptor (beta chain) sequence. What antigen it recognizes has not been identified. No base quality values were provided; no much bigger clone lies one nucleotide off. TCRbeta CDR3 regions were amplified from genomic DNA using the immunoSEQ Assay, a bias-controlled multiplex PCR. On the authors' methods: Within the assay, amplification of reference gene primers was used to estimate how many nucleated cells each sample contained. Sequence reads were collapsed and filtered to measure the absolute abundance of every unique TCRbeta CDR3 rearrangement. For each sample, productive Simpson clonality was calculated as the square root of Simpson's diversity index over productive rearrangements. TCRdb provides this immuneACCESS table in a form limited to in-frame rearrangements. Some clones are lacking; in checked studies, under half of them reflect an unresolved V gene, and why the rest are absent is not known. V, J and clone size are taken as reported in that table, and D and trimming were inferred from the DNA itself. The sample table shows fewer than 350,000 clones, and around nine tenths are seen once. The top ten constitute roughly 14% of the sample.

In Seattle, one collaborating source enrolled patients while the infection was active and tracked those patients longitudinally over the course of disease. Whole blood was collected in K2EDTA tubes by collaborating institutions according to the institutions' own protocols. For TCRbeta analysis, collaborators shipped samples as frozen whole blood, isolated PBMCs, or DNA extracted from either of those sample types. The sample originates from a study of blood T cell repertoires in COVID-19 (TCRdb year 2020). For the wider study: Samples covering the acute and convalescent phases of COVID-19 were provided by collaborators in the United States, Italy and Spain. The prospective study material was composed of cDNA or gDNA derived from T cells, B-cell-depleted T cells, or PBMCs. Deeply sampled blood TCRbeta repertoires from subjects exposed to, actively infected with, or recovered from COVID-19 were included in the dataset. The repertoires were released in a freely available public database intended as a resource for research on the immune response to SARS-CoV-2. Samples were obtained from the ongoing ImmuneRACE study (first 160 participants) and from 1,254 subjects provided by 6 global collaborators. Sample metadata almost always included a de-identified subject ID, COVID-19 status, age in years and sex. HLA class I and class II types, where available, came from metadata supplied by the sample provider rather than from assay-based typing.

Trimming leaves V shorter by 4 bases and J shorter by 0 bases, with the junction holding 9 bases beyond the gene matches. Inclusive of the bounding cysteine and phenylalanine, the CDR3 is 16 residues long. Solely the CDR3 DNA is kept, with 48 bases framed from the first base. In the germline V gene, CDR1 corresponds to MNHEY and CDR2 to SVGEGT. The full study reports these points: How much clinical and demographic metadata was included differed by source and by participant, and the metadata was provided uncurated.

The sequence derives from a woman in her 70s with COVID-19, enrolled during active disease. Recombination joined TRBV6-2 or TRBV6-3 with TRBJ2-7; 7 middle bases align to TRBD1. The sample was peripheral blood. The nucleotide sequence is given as TGTGCCAGCAGTTTCACTCTCCGGGACAGCTCCTACGAGCAGTACTTC. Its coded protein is CASSFTLRDSSYEQYF.